One T cell receptor beta chain is described in this entry. The CDR3 length is 15 residues. The ends lost 7 bases at V and 9 bases at J; junction bases unmatched: 14. CDR1 is MNHEY, CDR2 SVGAGI, per germline. Generated by immunoSEQ multiplex PCR, the TCRdb table keeps only in-frame clones and is missing some. The table shows about 360,000 clones, with around 87% occurring only once. This specimen belongs to a study of blood T cell repertoires in COVID-19. Overall study context: Acute and convalescent COVID-19 samples came from the United States, Italy and Spain.

The source of this sequence is a human donor in a cohort sampled during active COVID-19. Sequencing used peripheral blood. The chain recombines TRBV6-5 with TRBJ2-1, with TRBD2 matching 8 bases. The CDR3 sequence: CASKDVTGGPGEQFF. Written as DNA, the CDR3 is TGTGCCAGCAAAGACGTCACGGGAGGGCCGGGTGAGCAGTTCTTC.